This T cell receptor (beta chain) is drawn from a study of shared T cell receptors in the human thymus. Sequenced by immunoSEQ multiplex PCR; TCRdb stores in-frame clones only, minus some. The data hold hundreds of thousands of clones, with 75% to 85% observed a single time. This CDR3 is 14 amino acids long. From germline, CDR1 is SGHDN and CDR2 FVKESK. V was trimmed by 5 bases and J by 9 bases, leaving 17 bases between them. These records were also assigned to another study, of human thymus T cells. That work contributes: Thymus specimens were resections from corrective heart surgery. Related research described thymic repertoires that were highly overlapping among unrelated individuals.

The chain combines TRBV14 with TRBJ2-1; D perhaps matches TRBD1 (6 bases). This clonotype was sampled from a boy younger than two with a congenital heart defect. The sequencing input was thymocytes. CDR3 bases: TGTGCCAGCAGCGCCCGACAGGACCGGGGTGAGCAGTTCTTC. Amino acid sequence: CASSARQDRGEQFF. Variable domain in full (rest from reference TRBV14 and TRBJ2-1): EAGVTQFPSHSVIEKGQTVTLRCDPISGHDNLYWYRRVMGKEIKFLLHFVKESKQDESGMPNNRFLAERTGGTYSTLKVQPAELEDSGVYFCASSARQDRGEQFFGPGTRLTVL.